This passage covers 10 T cell receptor beta chains from one sample sequenced in a study of cytomegalovirus exposure and HLA in healthy donors. PCR used 60 Vbeta primers and 13 Jbeta primers. Measured with immunoSEQ multiplex PCR; TCRdb has only the in-frame clones, and not every one. The sample table sets out fewer than 60,000 clones. The sequencing input was PBMCs. The receptors originated from a woman aged 30 to 39 in good health and CMV-seropositive.

This chain connects TRBV10-1 to TRBJ1-1; TRBD1 matches 8 bases. Trimming removed 2 bases from V and 3 bases from J; junction bases left unmatched: 2. Germline lookup yields CDR1 WNHNN and CDR2 SYGVQD (reference sequence). The CDR3 runs 14 residues. For the CDR3, the DNA is TGCGCCAGCAGTGAGGACAGGGGTGACACTGAAGCTTTCTTT. Translated: CASSEDRGDTEAFF.

The genes are TRBV4-1 and TRBJ2-7; 9 nucleotides line up with TRBD1. This CDR3 has 14 residues. The germline V gene encodes CDR1 MGHRA and CDR2 YSYEKL. V shed 5 bases and J 2 bases; nucleotides not matched to a gene: 4. Written as DNA, the CDR3 is TGCGCCAGCAGCATCCGGACAGGGGCCTACGAGCAGTACTTC. It specifies CASSIRTGAYEQYF.

The chain has TRBV6-5 and TRBJ1-5; no clear D gene. CDR1 is MNHEY, CDR2 SVGAGI, per germline. V lost 5 bases, J lost 3 bases, and 8 bases lay in between. The CDR3 runs 13 residues. CDR3 sequence (DNA): TGTGCCAGCAGTACCGACATCAATCAGCCCCAGCATTTT. It yields the protein CASSTDINQPQHF.

The chain links TRBV30 to TRBJ1-1; D gene ambiguous. This CDR3 is 15 amino acids long. The germline V and J ends were trimmed by 4 bases and 1 base, with 16 bases remaining between them. Germline V CDR1 and CDR2: GTSNPN, SVGIG (reference sequence). Here the CDR3 DNA reads TGTGCCTGGAAGCGGGGAACCCTAAAGAACACTGAAGCTTTCTTT. Translated, it gives CAWKRGTLKNTEAFF.

The rearrangement links TRBV5-1 to TRBJ1-3; the D is unclear. This CDR3 is 14 amino acids long. V lost 0 bases to trimming and J lost 1 base, with 5 bases between them. The germline gives CDR1 SGHRS, CDR2 YFSETQ. CDR3 amino acids: CASSLGQSGNTIYF. CDR3 coding DNA: TGCGCCAGCAGCTTGGGACAATCTGGAAACACCATATATTTT.

The chain recombines TRBV30 with TRBJ2-7, with a possible D match to TRBD2 (6 bases). CDR3 length: 13 residues. The germline gives CDR1 GTSNPN, CDR2 SVGIG (reference sequence). With 2 bases removed from V and 3 bases from J, the gap between germline ends came to 11 bases. DNA for the CDR3: TGTGCCTGGAGTCCGGGGGTCCTCTACGAGCAGTACTTC. As protein: CAWSPGVLYEQYF.

The CDR3 reads CASNGPDTQYF. The CDR3, as DNA: TGTGCCAGCAATGGGCCAGATACGCAGTATTTT. The chain is built from TRBV2 and TRBJ2-3; no firm D call. The V end lost 7 bases, the J end lost 4 bases, and 6 bases lay between the germline ends. CDR1 SNHLY and CDR2 FYNNEI come from the germline V gene. The CDR3 covers 11 residues.

This sequence joins TRBV2 and TRBJ1-2; D might be TRBD1 (5 bases). Per germline, CDR1 SNHLY and CDR2 FYNNEI. V shed 6 bases and J shed 2 bases, with 16 bases lying between them. The CDR3 covers 15 residues. The CDR3 bases are TGTGCCAGCAGACCCGATGGGGGGGTCAACTATGGCTACACCTTC. Protein sequence: CASRPDGGVNYGYTF.

The rearrangement joins TRBV5-1 to TRBJ2-5, with TRBD2 identical over 9 bases. From germline, CDR1 is SGHRS and CDR2 YFSETQ. The CDR3 is made up of 15 amino acids. The trim removed 7 bases at V and 2 bases at J, leaving 9 bases unmatched. DNA of the CDR3: TGCGCCAGCTCGGCGGGGGGGCGAGGGCAAGAGACCCAGTACTTC. Protein: CASSAGGRGQETQYF.

As concerns this clone: One junction end disagrees with the germline gene, perhaps due to a read error. V and J are TRBV5-1 and TRBJ1-1, with 7 nucleotides matching TRBD1. Germline CDR1 SGHRS, CDR2 YFSETQ. The CDR3 spans 15 residues. CDR3: CVSSLRTGMNTEAFF. CDR3 coding DNA: TGCGTCAGCAGCTTGAGGACAGGCATGAACACTGAAGCTTTCTTT.